A single sample is the source of the 14 T cell receptor beta chains below, sequenced in a study of cytomegalovirus exposure and HLA in healthy donors. PCR used 60 Vbeta primers and 13 Jbeta primers. Only in-frame clones appear in the TCRdb table, and some are missing; sequencing was by immunoSEQ multiplex PCR. The table includes 45,000 to 65,000 clones, 80% to 85% detected once. Sequenced input: PBMCs. These receptors all come from a man younger than 40 in good health and CMV-seronegative.

The CDR3 nucleotides read TGTGCCAGTAGTGCGCAGGGGCAGCCTGATTCACCCCTCCACTTT. It codes for CASSAQGQPDSPLHF. This chain joins TRBV19 and TRBJ1-6, with D possibly matching TRBD1 (6 bases). The V and J ends lost 5 bases and 8 bases respectively, with 16 bases between them. In germline, CDR1 is LNHDA, CDR2 SQIVND (reference sequence). This CDR3 spans 15 amino acids.

The rearrangement joins TRBV28 to TRBJ1-4, with D unresolved. The CDR3 loop spans 12 amino acids. Germline values: CDR1 MDHEN, CDR2 SYDVKM. The ends were cut back, 5 bases at V and 11 bases at J, with 12 bases in the middle. The CDR3 loop is CASSPRGLKLFF. In DNA form, the CDR3 reads TGTGCCAGCAGTCCCCGGGGATTGAAACTGTTTTTT.

V usage is TRBV4-1 and J usage is TRBJ1-5; 9 positions match TRBD1. V trimming: 0 bases; J trimming: 6 bases; junction bases outside the gene matches: 12. Looked up from germline, CDR1 is MGHRA and CDR2 is YSYEKL. This CDR3 comprises 18 residues. The CDR3 region is CASSQDYTLQGAGQPQHF. The CDR3 DNA reads as TGCGCCAGCAGCCAAGATTACACTTTACAGGGGGCAGGTCAGCCCCAGCATTTT.

The chain is built from TRBV5-4 and TRBJ1-2; tentative D call: TRBD1 (6 bases). Germline CDR1 is SGHNT and CDR2 is YYREEE (reference sequence). There are 17 residues in the CDR3. The germline V and J ends were trimmed by 3 bases and 2 bases, with 20 bases remaining between them. The CDR3 loop is CASSSQGPSFLNYGYTF. The DNA of the CDR3 is TGTGCCAGCAGCTCCCAGGGGCCTTCCTTCTTAAACTATGGCTACACCTTC. Full variable domain (rest looked up from reference TRBV5-4 and TRBJ1-2): ETGVTQSPTHLIKTRGQQVTLRCSSQSGHNTVSWYQQALGQGPQFIFQYYREEENGRGNFPPRFSGLQFPNYSSELNVNALELDDSALYLCASSSQGPSFLNYGYTFGSGTRLTVV.

The DNA of the CDR3 is TGTGCCACATGGACAGGGTCAGCCTCCTACGAGCAGTACTTC. Translated: CATWTGSASYEQYF. V gene TRBV6-5 combines with J gene TRBJ2-7; 8 nucleotides align to TRBD1. This CDR3 is 14 amino acids long. The junction had 8 bases not matched to a gene; V was cut back by 10 bases and J by 0 bases. Per the germline V gene, CDR1 is MNHEY and CDR2 is SVGAGI.

The rearrangement joins TRBV5-8 to TRBJ2-3; TRBD2 matches at 7 bases. The germline gives CDR1 SGHTS, CDR2 YDEGEE. The CDR3 covers 17 residues. V was pared by 3 bases and J by 6 bases, with 16 bases of the junction left unmatched. The CDR3 here is CASSSIRLAYPPDTQYF. In nucleotides, the CDR3 is TGTGCCAGCAGCTCAATCCGACTAGCTTACCCTCCCGATACGCAGTATTTT.

This chain uses TRBV7-2 with TRBJ2-5, with D possibly matching TRBD1 (5 bases). Trimming left V 2 bases short and J 4 bases short, with 11 bases between. The germline V gene has CDR1 SGHTA and CDR2 FQGNSA. The CDR3 spans 14 residues. Written as DNA, the CDR3 is TGTGCCAGCAGCTTAAACCAGGGCCGAGAGACCCAGTACTTC. Its protein product is CASSLNQGRETQYF.

The chain uses TRBV10-3 and TRBJ1-5, with D hard to call. The germline V gene has CDR1 ENHRY and CDR2 SYGVKD. This CDR3 spans 14 amino acids. Trimming took off 0 bases at V and 2 bases at J, with 5 bases between the two ends. For the CDR3, the DNA is TGTGCCATCAGTGAGTCCGGGGGCAATCAGCCCCAGCATTTT. Protein product: CAISESGGNQPQHF.

The J gene is TRBJ1-2, the V gene TRBV7-2; the match to TRBD1 covers 11 bases. The junction had 10 bases not matched to a gene; V was cut back by 4 bases and J by 6 bases. From germline, CDR1 is SGHTA and CDR2 FQGNSA. This CDR3 spans 16 amino acids. This chain's CDR3 is CASSSTVGQGGNGYTF. CDR3 DNA: TGTGCCAGCAGCTCCACTGTGGGACAGGGGGGCAATGGCTACACCTTC.

This clone appeared once. For the CDR3, the DNA is TGTGCCAGCAGTTTATCAGGGGTGGAAACTGAAGCTTTCTTT. Encoded protein: CASSLSGVETEAFF. The chain joins TRBV28 to TRBJ1-1, with TRBD1 as a possible D gene (6 bases). Germline-derived CDR1 and CDR2 are MDHEN and SYDVKM. The CDR3 totals 14 residues. V shed 1 base and J shed 5 bases, with 11 bases lying between them.

This chain links TRBV18 with TRBJ2-5; 8 bases align to TRBD1. This CDR3 is built from 16 residues. Germline assignment: CDR1 KGHSH and CDR2 LQKENI. Germline trimming cut 5 bases from V and 0 bases from J; bases unmatched to any gene: 8. Written as DNA, the CDR3 is TGTGCCAGCTCATCGGGACAGGTATCGTACCAAGAGACCCAGTACTTC. Its protein product is CASSSGQVSYQETQYF.

The J gene is TRBJ1-6, the V gene TRBV11-2, with D tentatively TRBD1 (6 bases). Per the germline V gene, CDR1 is SGHAT and CDR2 is FQNNGV. Trimming shortened V by 5 bases and J by 6 bases, and 17 bases separated the two germline ends. CDR3 length: 16 amino acids. This CDR3 is CASSTQVGASNSPLHF. As DNA, the CDR3 is TGTGCCAGCAGCACACAAGTGGGGGCTAGTAATTCACCCCTCCACTTT.

The V call is TRBV5-1, the J call TRBJ1-2; D may be TRBD1 (5 bases). The CDR3 is made up of 14 amino acids. Germline assignment: CDR1 SGHRS and CDR2 YFSETQ. Trimming shortened V by 0 bases and J by 2 bases, and 8 bases separated the two germline ends. The CDR3 coding sequence is TGCGCCAGCAGCTTGGGGGCAGGGAACTATGGCTACACCTTC. Protein sequence: CASSLGAGNYGYTF.

The rearrangement links TRBV6-1 to TRBJ2-1, with 9 nucleotides matching TRBD1. After removal of 6 bases from V and 8 bases from J, the junction contained 8 bases not matched to a gene. This CDR3 spans 14 amino acids. The V gene's germline CDR1 is MNHNS and CDR2 SASEGT. For the CDR3, the DNA is TGTGCCAGCAGGGCCGGGACAGGGTACCATGAGCAGTTCTTC. Translated, it gives CASRAGTGYHEQFF.